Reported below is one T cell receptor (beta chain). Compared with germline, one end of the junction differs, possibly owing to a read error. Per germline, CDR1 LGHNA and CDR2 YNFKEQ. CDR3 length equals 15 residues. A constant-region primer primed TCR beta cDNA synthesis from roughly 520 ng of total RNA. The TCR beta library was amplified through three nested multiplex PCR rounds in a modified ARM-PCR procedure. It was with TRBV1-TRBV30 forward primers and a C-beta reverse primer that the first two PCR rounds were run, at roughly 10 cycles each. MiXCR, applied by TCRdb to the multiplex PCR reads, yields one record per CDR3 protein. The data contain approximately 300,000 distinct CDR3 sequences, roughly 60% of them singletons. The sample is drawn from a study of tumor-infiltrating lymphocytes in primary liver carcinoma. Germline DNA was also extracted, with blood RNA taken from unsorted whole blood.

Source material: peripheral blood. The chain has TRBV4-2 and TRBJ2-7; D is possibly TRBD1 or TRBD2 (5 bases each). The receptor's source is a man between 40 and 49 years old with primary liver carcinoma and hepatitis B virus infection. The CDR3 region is CTSSQDQVGGYEQYF. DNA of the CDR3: TGTACCAGCAGCCAAGATCAAGTTGGGGGATACGAGCAGTACTTC.